This T cell receptor (beta chain) was recorded in a study of T cell responses to AZD1222 COVID-19 vaccine. Study background: The analysis combined second doses at about 4 or about 12 weeks.

Using immunoSEQ multiplex PCR, the repertoire was profiled, and TCRdb retains in-frame clones only, with some absent. This sample has about 180,000 clones, with around nine tenths found just once. The V gene lost 11 bases and the J gene lost 1 base, with 11 bases spanning the gap. This CDR3 has 13 residues. CDR1 is KGHDR, CDR2 SFDVKD, per germline. In regard to this clone: Its antigen is as yet unknown.

Study-wide points: Unmutated variant regions are reportedly targeted by nearly half of spike-specific TCRs. Baseline seropositivity characterized only a handful of AZD1222 recipients.

The TCR comes from an adult in good health. The chain is built from TRBV24-1 and TRBJ1-5; D perhaps matches TRBD1 (5 bases). Source: peripheral blood, taken on day 0 of AZD1222 vaccination. CDR3 protein: CASTPGSNQPQHF. The CDR3 bases are TGTGCCAGCACACCAGGGAGCAATCAGCCCCAGCATTTT.